Following are 12 T cell receptor beta chains from one sample sequenced in a study of PD-1 blockade in classical Hodgkin lymphoma. Time point of the sample: cycle 4 day 1 (C4D1), after 5 to 7 weeks of nivolumab. Relapses following autologous stem cell transplantation were seen in all patients, with brentuximab vedotin exposure varying. Measured with immunoSEQ multiplex PCR; TCRdb has only the in-frame clones, and not every one. Of tens of thousands of clones in the sample, roughly 78% were seen once. The sequenced sample was peripheral blood mononuclear cells (PBMCs), obtained before the fourth cycle of nivolumab. Receptors were obtained from a human donor with classical Hodgkin lymphoma.

The CDR3 DNA reads TGTGCCAGCAGTGAAGTCCCGGGACCTGATTTGTCAATCCCCCAGCATTTT. Translating gives CASSEVPGPDLSIPQHF. The V and J genes are TRBV6-1 and TRBJ1-5, with TRBD1 as a possible D gene (5 bases). The CDR3 spans 17 residues. V was pared by 1 base and J by 10 bases, with 23 bases between. CDR1 and CDR2 (germline): MNHNS, SASEGT.

V gene TRBV28 combines with J gene TRBJ2-7, with TRBD2 identical over 8 bases. Germline CDR1 MDHEN, CDR2 SYDVKM. With V trimmed by 3 bases and J by 4 bases, 14 bases remained unmatched. The length of the CDR3 is 17 residues. CDR3 loop: CASSLGAGGQPPYEQYF. CDR3 nucleotide sequence: TGTGCCAGCAGTTTGGGGGCGGGGGGACAACCACCATACGAGCAGTACTTC.

This clone came up a few times. J is TRBJ1-1 and V is TRBV29-1; 11 bases map to TRBD1. The CDR3 consists of 14 residues. The ends lost 6 bases at V and 5 bases at J; junction bases unmatched: 8. Germline values: CDR1 SQVTM, CDR2 ANQGSEA. In nucleotides, the CDR3 is TGCAGCGTCGGACAGGGGGCGGGGAGGACTGAAGCTTTCTTT. Protein sequence: CSVGQGAGRTEAFF.

This clone was detected only a few times. The chain couples TRBV28 to TRBJ2-7; TRBD1 matches 7 bases. Germline V CDR1 and CDR2: MDHEN, SYDVKM. The junction had 16 bases not matched to a gene; V was cut back by 2 bases and J by 6 bases. The CDR3 is 17 residues long. The CDR3 reads CASSLNLGDRALGEQYF. Here the CDR3 DNA reads TGTGCCAGCAGTTTAAATCTCGGCGACAGGGCATTGGGCGAGCAGTACTTC. The full variable domain, rest sourced from reference TRBV28 and TRBJ2-7, is DVKVTQSSRYLVKRTGEKVFLECVQDMDHENMFWYRQDPGLGLRLIYFSYDVKMKEKGDIPEGYSVSREKKERFSLILESASTNQTSMYLCASSLNLGDRALGEQYFGPGTRLTVT.

This clone was seen just once. The genes are TRBV27 and TRBJ1-5; TRBD1 might be the D (5 bases). Trimming removed 6 bases at V and 3 bases at J, with 12 bases between. This CDR3 spans 14 amino acids. Per the germline V gene, CDR1 is MNHEY and CDR2 is SMNVEV (reference sequence). CDR3 amino acids: CASRSDSYNQPQHF. DNA for the CDR3: TGTGCCAGCAGAAGTGACAGCTACAATCAGCCCCAGCATTTT.

The chain links TRBV7-9 to TRBJ2-3; the D is unclear. The germline V gene encodes CDR1 SEHNR and CDR2 FQNEAQ (reference sequence). Trimming removed 1 base from V and 5 bases from J, with 7 bases in between. The length of the CDR3 is 13 residues. The CDR3 spells CASSLGPKDTQYF. CDR3 DNA: TGTGCCAGCAGCTTAGGGCCAAAAGATACGCAGTATTTT.

The chain recombines TRBV19 with TRBJ2-3; maybe TRBD2 (7 bases). The germline V gene has CDR1 LNHDA and CDR2 SQIVND (reference sequence). This CDR3 spans 16 amino acids. The germline V and J ends were trimmed by 9 bases and 6 bases, with 25 bases remaining between them. The CDR3 loop reads CASLAGAGAGTDTQYF. The CDR3 DNA is TGTGCCAGCCTCGCCGGGGCGGGGGCAGGTACGGATACGCAGTATTTT.

The chain recombines TRBV4-3 with TRBJ2-5; the match to TRBD1 covers 7 bases. Near its end, the DNA agrees better with TRBJ2-7, so the J call may be wrong. CDR1 and CDR2 (germline): LGHNA, YSLEER. This CDR3 spans 16 amino acids. The CDR3 DNA follows: TGCGCCAGCAGCCAACCCGCTCGGGACAGTTCCTACGAGCAGTACTTC. This sequence encodes CASSQPARDSSYEQYF.

The rearrangement joins TRBV11-2 to TRBJ2-2, with D tentatively TRBD1 (7 bases). Germline V gene sequence: CDR1 SGHAT, CDR2 FQNNGV. Between the trimmed V and J ends, which lost 2 bases and 7 bases, there was a span of 11 bases. The CDR3 runs to 14 residues. The CDR3 DNA sequence: TGTGCCAGCAGCTTACCAGGGGGAGGCGGGGAGCTGTTTTTT. It translates to CASSLPGGGGELFF.

The chain combines TRBV13 with TRBJ1-1; TRBD1 matches 8 bases. Trimming at V came to 5 bases and at J to 1 base, leaving 6 bases not matched to a gene. The germline CDR1 and CDR2 sequences are PRHDT and FYEKMQ (reference sequence). CDR3 length equals 15 residues. The CDR3 DNA is TGTGCCAGCAGCACCCCCACAGGGGGGAACACTGAAGCTTTCTTT. Protein: CASSTPTGGNTEAFF.

V and J are TRBV7-2 and TRBJ2-5; no reliable D call. The germline CDR1 and CDR2 sequences are SGHTA and FQGNSA. Trimming removed 2 bases at V and 0 bases at J, with 7 bases between. This CDR3 comprises 14 residues. The CDR3: CASSLPPNQETQYF. For the CDR3, the DNA is TGTGCCAGCAGCTTACCACCGAACCAAGAGACCCAGTACTTC.

The J gene is TRBJ2-7, the V gene TRBV7-2, with TRBD2 identical over 11 bases. Germline values: CDR1 SGHTA, CDR2 FQGNSA. J lost 3 bases, V lost 0 bases, and 7 bases had no gene match. The CDR3 has 17 residues. The CDR3 sequence is CASSLAALAGGSYEQYF. CDR3 DNA: TGTGCCAGCAGCTTAGCGGCGCTAGCGGGGGGCAGCTACGAGCAGTACTTC.